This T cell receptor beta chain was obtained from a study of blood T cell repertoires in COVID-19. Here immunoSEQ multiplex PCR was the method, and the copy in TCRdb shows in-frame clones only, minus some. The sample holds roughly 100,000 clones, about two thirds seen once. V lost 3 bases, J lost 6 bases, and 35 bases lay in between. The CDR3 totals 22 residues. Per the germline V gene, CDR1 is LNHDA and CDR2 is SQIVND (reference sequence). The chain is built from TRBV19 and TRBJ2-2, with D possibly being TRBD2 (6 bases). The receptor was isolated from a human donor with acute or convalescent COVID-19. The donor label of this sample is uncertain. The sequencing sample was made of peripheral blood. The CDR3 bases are TGTGCCAGTAGTATCGCTTGGGACTTTTTTTTCGACGACCTGAAGAAATCCGGGGAGCTGTTTTTT. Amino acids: CASSIAWDFFFDDLKKSGELFF. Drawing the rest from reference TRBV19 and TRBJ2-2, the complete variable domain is DGGITQSPKYLFRKEGQNVTLSCEQNLNHDAMYWYRQDPGQGLRLIYYSQIVNDFQKGDIAEGYSVSREKKESFPLTVTSAQKNPTAFYLCASSIAWDFFFDDLKKSGELFFGEGSRLTVL.